The 30 T cell receptor beta chains listed next were all sequenced from one sample in a study of blood T cell repertoires in COVID-19. Here immunoSEQ multiplex PCR was the method, and the copy in TCRdb shows in-frame clones only, minus some. The data contain roughly 380,000 clones, roughly nine tenths of them seen just once; the ten biggest clones take up 3% to 4.5%. The sample comprised peripheral blood. These receptors all stem from a woman aged 55-69 years with COVID-19, enrolled during active disease.

A single count supports this clone. The chain recombines TRBV7-9 with TRBJ2-2; the match to TRBD2 covers 7 bases. CDR1 is SEHNR, CDR2 FQNEAQ, per germline (reference sequence). V dropped 3 bases and J dropped 5; count of bases not matched to a gene: 6. This CDR3 comprises 15 residues. DNA of the CDR3: TGTGCCAGCAGCTTGATAGGGGAGGGGACCGGGGAGCTGTTTTTT. This gives the protein CASSLIGEGTGELFF.

CDR3 region: CASSLLGTGARETQYF. CDR3 sequence (DNA): TGCGCCAGCAGCTTGTTAGGGACAGGGGCTCGAGAGACCCAGTACTTC. The rearrangement joins TRBV5-1 to TRBJ2-5, with 10 bases identical to TRBD1. The CDR3 consists of 16 residues. The trim removed 1 base at V and 4 bases at J, leaving 7 bases unmatched. In germline, CDR1 is SGHRS, CDR2 YFSETQ.

V gene TRBV7-9 combines with J gene TRBJ1-3, with TRBD1 as a possible D gene (6 bases). The ends were cut back, 4 bases at V and 1 base at J, with 11 bases in the middle. Germline CDR1 reads SEHNR; CDR2 reads FQNEAQ (reference sequence). There are 15 residues in the CDR3. Here the CDR3 DNA reads TGTGCCAGCAGCTCTCCTGACAGGTCTGGAAACACCATATATTTT. Residues: CASSSPDRSGNTIYF. The variable domain in full, with the rest retrieved from reference TRBV7-9 and TRBJ1-3, is DTGVSQNPRHKITKRGQNVTFRCDPISEHNRLYWYRQTLGQGPEFLTYFQNEAQLEKSRLLSDRFSAERPKGSFSTLEIQRTEQGDSAMYLCASSSPDRSGNTIYFGEGSWLTVV.

The V gene is TRBV15, the J gene TRBJ1-1; the match to TRBD1 covers 8 bases. Germline-derived CDR1 and CDR2 are LNHNV and YYDKDF (reference sequence). V trimming: 2 bases; J trimming: 0 bases; junction bases outside the gene matches: 8. The length of the CDR3 is 17 residues. In DNA form, the CDR3 reads TGTGCCACCAGCAGAACTGACAGGGGAGGGATGAACACTGAAGCTTTCTTT. Translated: CATSRTDRGGMNTEAFF. Complete variable domain (other parts from reference TRBV15 and TRBJ1-1): DAMVIQNPRYQVTQFGKPVTLSCSQTLNHNVMYWYQQKSSQAPKLLFHYYDKDFNNEADTPDNFQSRRPNTSFCFLDIRSPGLGDTAMYLCATSRTDRGGMNTEAFFGQGTRLTVV.

V and J are TRBV9 and TRBJ2-1; 7 bases are shared with TRBD2. There are 17 residues in the CDR3. V dropped 0 bases and J dropped 5; count of bases not matched to a gene: 11. In germline, CDR1 is SGDLS, CDR2 YYNGEE. CDR3 loop: CASSVGWGAGTNNEQFF. CDR3 nucleotides: TGTGCCAGCAGCGTAGGATGGGGAGCGGGGACTAACAATGAGCAGTTCTTC.

This sequence joins TRBV27 and TRBJ2-7; D may be TRBD1 (6 bases). V lost 5 bases and J lost 0, with 23 bases in between. The CDR3 is made up of 18 amino acids. The germline gives CDR1 MNHEY, CDR2 SMNVEV (reference sequence). For the CDR3, the DNA is TGTGCCAGCAGTCCATCCCCCCGGACAGAGTTTTTCTCCTACGAGCAGTACTTC. This encodes CASSPSPRTEFFSYEQYF.

This clone showed up just once. The CDR3 reads CASNSGRGADTQYF. CDR3 nucleotide sequence: TGTGCCAGCAATAGCGGGAGGGGGGCAGATACGCAGTATTTT. The chain combines TRBV9 with TRBJ2-3; 11 nucleotides line up with TRBD2. V was pared by 6 bases and J by 4 bases, with 4 bases of the junction left unmatched. The CDR3 consists of 14 residues. Germline assignment: CDR1 SGDLS and CDR2 YYNGEE.

V gene TRBV28 combines with J gene TRBJ1-2; D gene ambiguous. The V end lost 10 bases, the J end lost 7 bases, and 16 bases lay between the germline ends. CDR3 length: 12 residues. Germline CDR1 and CDR2: MDHEN and SYDVKM. CDR3 nucleotide sequence: TGTGCCACCATCACACCCCCGGGTGGCTACACCTTC. Residues: CATITPPGGYTF.

J is TRBJ2-7 and V is TRBV14, with a weak D call TRBD1 (5 bases). Germline lookup yields CDR1 SGHDN and CDR2 FVKESK. CDR3 size: 14 residues. V lost 3 bases to trimming and J lost 2 bases, with 11 bases between them. DNA for the CDR3: TGTGCCAGCAGCCATATCGACAGCGCCTACGAGCAGTACTTC. Its translation: CASSHIDSAYEQYF.

J is TRBJ1-2 and V is TRBV9, with no clear D. V lost 0 bases, J lost 7 bases, and 16 bases lay in between. The CDR3 has 15 amino acids. Germline lookup yields CDR1 SGDLS and CDR2 YYNGEE. In DNA, the CDR3 is TGTGCCAGCAGCGTAGATTTAGCCAGTTCCCGTGGCTACACCTTC. Its translation: CASSVDLASSRGYTF.

This clone came up once. The chain links TRBV28 to TRBJ2-7; perhaps TRBD1 as D (6 bases). This CDR3 contains 15 residues. V lost 5 bases and J lost 7, with 21 bases in between. Germline CDR1 is MDHEN and CDR2 is SYDVKM. The CDR3 DNA is TGTGCCAGCAGTCCTCGGACAGCCGCCCCCTCAGAGCAGTACTTC. Its protein is CASSPRTAAPSEQYF.

The chain has TRBV21-1 and TRBJ1-2. TRBV21-1 is described as a pseudogene. The CDR3 is made up of 13 amino acids. The CDR3 protein is CASSKETGRGYTF. DNA of the CDR3: TGTGCCAGCAGCAAAGAGACGGGAAGGGGCTACACCTTC.

The rearrangement uses TRBV10-3 and TRBJ1-3; unclear D gene. V shed 3 bases and J shed 0 bases, with 15 bases lying between them. Germline-derived CDR1 and CDR2 are ENHRY and SYGVKD. This CDR3 region has 17 residues. Here the CDR3 DNA reads TGTGCCATCAGTGATTCTCCAGGCCCGAGCTCTGGAAACACCATATATTTT. Encoded protein: CAISDSPGPSSGNTIYF.

The CDR3 here is CASRVTTGWYEQFF. DNA of the CDR3: TGTGCCAGCAGGGTGACGACAGGGTGGTATGAGCAGTTCTTC. The V call is TRBV5-5, the J call TRBJ2-1, with TRBD1 matching 7 bases. Germline lookup yields CDR1 SGHKS and CDR2 YYEKEE (reference sequence). CDR3 size: 14 residues. V trimming: 5 bases; J trimming: 8 bases; junction bases outside the gene matches: 10.

V gene TRBV2 combines with J gene TRBJ1-2, with 12 bases matching TRBD1. The germline gives CDR1 SNHLY, CDR2 FYNNEI. This CDR3 has 14 residues. V was clipped by 6 bases and J by 8 bases; unmatched bases: 7. CDR3 nucleotide sequence: TGTGCCAGCAGGGATCGGGACAGGGGGCTGGGCTACACCTTC. It translates to CASRDRDRGLGYTF.

CDR3 sequence: CASRPPRQGSEAFF. The CDR3 DNA reads TGTGCCAGCAGACCCCCTCGACAGGGCTCTGAAGCTTTCTTT. V is TRBV2 and J is TRBJ1-1; TRBD1 agrees at 7 bases. Losses at the gene ends were 6 bases for V and 6 bases for J; bases not matched to a gene: 10. CDR1 and CDR2 (germline): SNHLY, FYNNEI. The CDR3 is 14 amino acids.

V gene TRBV20-1 combines with J gene TRBJ2-7, with a tentative D call TRBD1 (6 bases). The ends were cut back, 3 bases at V and 1 base at J, with 7 bases in the middle. The CDR3 runs 12 residues. The V gene's germline CDR1 is DFQATT and CDR2 SNEGSKA (reference sequence). The DNA for the CDR3 is TGCAGTGCTAGTGGACAGTCCTACGAGCAGTACTTC. Its protein is CSASGQSYEQYF.

The chain links TRBV28 to TRBJ2-1; perhaps TRBD2 as D (6 bases). CDR1 and CDR2 (germline): MDHEN, SYDVKM. V was clipped by 3 bases and J by 4 bases, with 22 bases between them. This CDR3 comprises 18 residues. CDR3 residues: CASSFPGTGQPRYNEQFF. CDR3 DNA sequence: TGTGCCAGCAGTTTCCCCGGGACTGGCCAGCCCCGATACAATGAGCAGTTCTTC.

The gene calls are TRBV9 and TRBJ2-1; 15 bases map to TRBD2. With V trimmed by 3 bases and J by 7 bases, 5 bases remained unmatched. CDR3 size: 16 residues. Germline assignment: CDR1 SGDLS and CDR2 YYNGEE. CDR3 DNA: TGTGCCAGCAGCGCCGGACTAGCGGGGGGGTTGAATGAGCAGTTCTTC. Translating gives CASSAGLAGGLNEQFF.

This chain uses TRBV2 with TRBJ1-5, with a tentative D call TRBD1 (6 bases). Trimming removed 4 bases at V and 13 bases at J, with 14 bases between. This CDR3 is built from 12 residues. The germline V gene has CDR1 SNHLY and CDR2 FYNNEI. CDR3 DNA sequence: TGTGCCAGCAGTGGTAGCGGGGGACAACAGCATTTT. Encoded protein: CASSGSGGQQHF. The full variable domain, rest sourced from reference TRBV2 and TRBJ1-5, is EPEVTQTPSHQVTQMGQEVILRCVPISNHLYFYWYRQILGQKVEFLVSFYNNEISEKSEIFDDQFSVERPDGSNFTLKIRSTKLEDSAMYFCASSGSGGQQHFGDGTRLSIL.

The chain combines TRBV9 with TRBJ1-2, with a tentative D call TRBD1 (5 bases). CDR3 length: 16 amino acids. Germline lookup yields CDR1 SGDLS and CDR2 YYNGEE. Trimming shortened V by 0 bases and J by 2 bases, and 14 bases separated the two germline ends. The CDR3, as DNA: TGTGCCAGCAGCGTAGTCCCTTCGTCAGGGAACTATGGCTACACCTTC. Its protein product is CASSVVPSSGNYGYTF.

The chain couples TRBV6-5 to TRBJ1-5, with 9 bases identical to TRBD1. The trim removed 6 bases at V and 6 bases at J, leaving 0 bases unmatched. CDR3 length: 12 amino acids. The germline V gene encodes CDR1 MNHEY and CDR2 SVGAGI. The CDR3 DNA sequence: TGTGCCAGCAGGGGACAGGGTCAGCCCCAGCATTTT. Encoded protein: CASRGQGQPQHF.

This clone was recorded a few times. This chain links TRBV7-9 with TRBJ2-1, with 11 bases that match TRBD2. The CDR3 consists of 16 residues. Germline CDR1 and CDR2: SEHNR and FQNEAQ (reference sequence). V dropped 2 bases and J dropped 5; count of bases not matched to a gene: 5. The CDR3 DNA reads TGTGCCAGCAGCTTAATAACGGGACTAGCGGACAATGAGCAGTTCTTC. Amino acids: CASSLITGLADNEQFF. The whole variable domain, filled in from reference TRBV7-9 and TRBJ2-1, reads DTGVSQNPRHKITKRGQNVTFRCDPISEHNRLYWYRQTLGQGPEFLTYFQNEAQLEKSRLLSDRFSAERPKGSFSTLEIQRTEQGDSAMYLCASSLITGLADNEQFFGPGTRLTVL.

The chain links TRBV5-1 to TRBJ1-1; D might be TRBD1 (5 bases). The V end lost 2 bases, the J end lost 4 bases, and 9 bases lay between the germline ends. The germline gives CDR1 SGHRS, CDR2 YFSETQ. This CDR3 has 13 residues. The CDR3 nucleotides read TGCGCCAGCAGCTTTCTCGGGGGCACTGAAGCTTTCTTT. Residues: CASSFLGGTEAFF.

The genes are TRBV6-1 and TRBJ1-2; D possibly corresponds to TRBD1 (6 bases). Germline assignment: CDR1 MNHNS and CDR2 SASEGT. This CDR3 contains 16 residues. Trimming removed 2 bases from V and 5 bases from J, with 18 bases in between. CDR3 sequence (DNA): TGTGCCAGCAGTGAATCGGACAGCGCAACCCGATATGGCTACACCTTC. This sequence encodes CASSESDSATRYGYTF.

The chain is built from TRBV19 and TRBJ2-3; 8 positions agree with TRBD2. The germline V gene has CDR1 LNHDA and CDR2 SQIVND (reference sequence). This CDR3 has 15 amino acids. Trimming took 7 bases from V and 2 from J; bases not matched to a gene: 8. CDR3 DNA sequence: TGTGCCAGTACGCCGCGGGGGGCTCTCACAGATACGCAGTATTTT. This codes for CASTPRGALTDTQYF.

The chain couples TRBV7-6 to TRBJ1-5; 7 nucleotides agree with TRBD1. The germline CDR1 and CDR2 sequences are SGHVS and FNYEAQ. CDR3 length: 19 amino acids. V lost 2 bases, J lost 0 bases, and 13 bases stayed unmatched. The CDR3 loop reads CASSLRPGQRSYSNQPQHF. The CDR3 nucleotides are TGTGCCAGCAGCTTACGACCGGGACAGCGTTCCTATAGCAATCAGCCCCAGCATTTT.

The chain links TRBV10-2 to TRBJ1-5; D is unresolved. Between the trimmed V and J ends, which lost 5 bases and 2 bases, there was a span of 10 bases. Germline values: CDR1 WSHSY, CDR2 SAAADI. This CDR3 is built from 14 residues. The CDR3 here is CASSPSYGNQPQHF. The CDR3 bases are TGCGCCAGCAGTCCCAGTTATGGCAATCAGCCCCAGCATTTT.

The chain is built from TRBV20-1 and TRBJ1-4; D gene uncertain. V lost 3 bases to trimming and J lost 4 bases, with 9 bases between them. CDR3 length equals 13 residues. From germline, CDR1 is DFQATT and CDR2 SNEGSKA (reference sequence). In nucleotides, the CDR3 is TGCAGTGCTAGTGGGCAGAATAATGAAAAACTGTTTTTT. Its protein is CSASGQNNEKLFF.

The chain uses TRBV7-6 and TRBJ1-4; possibly TRBD1 for D (6 bases). The germline V gene has CDR1 SGHVS and CDR2 FNYEAQ. V was cut by 2 bases and J by 4 bases, with 11 bases left in between. The CDR3 is 15 amino acids. CDR3 DNA: TGTGCCAGCAGCTTACTACAGGGCATTAATGAAAAACTGTTTTTT. Residues: CASSLLQGINEKLFF.